This passage covers 20 T cell receptor beta chains from one sample sequenced in a study of blood T cell repertoires in COVID-19. TCRdb keeps only in-frame clones here, not all; method: immunoSEQ multiplex PCR. Of about 100,000 clones in the sample, 84% are singletons; the top ten hold 1.5% to 2.5%. Sequences were obtained from peripheral blood. The origin of the receptors is a man aged 65-85 years with active or convalescent COVID-19.

The gene calls are TRBV7-2 and TRBJ1-6; a possible D gene is TRBD1 (6 bases). This CDR3 has 15 amino acids. Deletions cut 4 bases from V and 8 bases from J, with 15 bases between. Germline assignment: CDR1 SGHTA and CDR2 FQGNSA. As DNA, the CDR3 is TGTGCCAGCAGCTCGAAAAAGACAGGTGATTCACCCCTCCACTTT. Translation gives CASSSKKTGDSPLHF.

This chain connects TRBV9 to TRBJ2-1, with TRBD2 identical over 8 bases. Trimming removed 2 bases from V and 6 bases from J; junction bases left unmatched: 13. There are 17 residues in the CDR3. Germline lookup yields CDR1 SGDLS and CDR2 YYNGEE. CDR3 loop: CASSVSGTSVLSNEQFF. The CDR3 DNA sequence: TGTGCCAGCAGCGTCTCCGGGACTAGTGTTTTATCCAATGAGCAGTTCTTC.

V usage is TRBV7-2 and J usage is TRBJ2-1; TRBD2 agrees at 13 bases. This CDR3 spans 17 amino acids. The J segment lost 5 bases and the V segment lost 5 bases, leaving 9 bases of the junction unmatched. Germline CDR1 reads SGHTA; CDR2 reads FQGNSA. The CDR3 spells CASSGMGLAGFDNEQFF. DNA of the CDR3: TGTGCCAGCAGCGGAATGGGACTAGCGGGGTTCGACAATGAGCAGTTCTTC.

The chain carries TRBV7-2 and TRBJ1-6, with 10 nucleotides matching TRBD1. The germline gives CDR1 SGHTA, CDR2 FQGNSA. Losses at the gene ends were 5 bases for V and 7 bases for J; bases not matched to a gene: 8. This CDR3 comprises 16 residues. This CDR3 reads CASSQRPGQGNSPLHF. In DNA, the CDR3 is TGTGCCAGCAGCCAAAGACCGGGACAGGGGAATTCACCCCTCCACTTT.

The CDR3 coding sequence is TGTGCCAGCAGTCTCGGACAGGGGAGCTCTGGGGCCAACGTCCTGACTTTC. It is translated as CASSLGQGSSGANVLTF. The V gene is TRBV3-1 (or the pseudogene TRBV3-2), the J gene TRBJ2-6; 9 bases agree with TRBD1. The J segment lost 0 bases and the V segment lost 6 bases, leaving 6 bases of the junction unmatched. Looked up from germline, CDR1 is LGHDT and CDR2 is YNNKEL (reference sequence). The CDR3 extends over 17 amino acids.

V usage is TRBV19 and J usage is TRBJ2-3, with 13 bases lining up with TRBD2. J was trimmed by 2 bases and V by 3 bases; bases with no gene match: 5. Germline V gives CDR1 LNHDA, CDR2 SQIVND (reference sequence). The CDR3 sequence is 17 residues long. This CDR3 reads CASSMFTSGGATDTQYF. The CDR3 DNA follows: TGTGCCAGTAGTATGTTCACTAGCGGGGGGGCCACAGATACGCAGTATTTT. The complete variable domain, with remaining parts taken from reference TRBV19 and TRBJ2-3, reads DGGITQSPKYLFRKEGQNVTLSCEQNLNHDAMYWYRQDPGQGLRLIYYSQIVNDFQKGDIAEGYSVSREKKESFPLTVTSAQKNPTAFYLCASSMFTSGGATDTQYFGPGTRLTVL.

The V gene is TRBV25-1, the J gene TRBJ2-7; no definite D call. This CDR3 region has 13 residues. Per germline, CDR1 MGHDK and CDR2 SYGVNS. V was trimmed by 3 bases and J by 5 bases, leaving 11 bases between them. Here the CDR3 DNA reads TGTGCCAGCAGTGATGTTGGAGCTCACGAGCAGTACTTC. It translates to CASSDVGAHEQYF.

The V and J genes are TRBV6-5 and TRBJ1-2, with 9 positions matching TRBD1. The CDR3 is 12 amino acids. With V trimmed by 8 bases and J by 7 bases, 5 bases remained unmatched. The germline V gene encodes CDR1 MNHEY and CDR2 SVGAGI. CDR3 bases: TGTGCCAGCCTCGGACAGGGGTCTGGCTACACCTTC. Its translation is CASLGQGSGYTF.

The rearrangement joins TRBV9 to TRBJ2-2, with D possibly matching TRBD1 (6 bases). V was clipped by 6 bases and J by 1 base, with 7 bases between them. Germline CDR1 reads SGDLS; CDR2 reads YYNGEE. This CDR3 region has 13 residues. The CDR3, as DNA: TGTGCCAGCAAGGGGGAGAACACCGGGGAGCTGTTTTTT. It is translated as CASKGENTGELFF.

This clone has just a few counts. The chain uses TRBV2 and TRBJ2-1; possibly TRBD2 for D (5 bases). V was clipped by 8 bases and J by 6 bases, with 14 bases between them. This CDR3 contains 13 residues. CDR1 and CDR2 (germline): SNHLY, FYNNEI. The CDR3 reads CASGRSRGNEQFF. DNA of the CDR3: TGTGCCAGCGGTCGCAGTCGGGGCAATGAGCAGTTCTTC.

V and J are TRBV4-3 and TRBJ1-4; D unresolved. CDR1 is LGHNA and CDR2 is YSLEER in the germline V gene. The V end lost 0 bases, the J end lost 7 bases, and 6 bases lay between the germline ends. The CDR3 is 13 residues long. The CDR3 spells CASSQDSGEKLFF. The CDR3 DNA follows: TGCGCCAGCAGCCAAGATTCCGGTGAAAAACTGTTTTTT.

This clone was observed once. The rearrangement links TRBV6-5 to TRBJ1-1; D remains unclear. V lost 10 bases and J 1 base, leaving 16 bases between the germline ends. CDR1 and CDR2 (germline): MNHEY, SVGAGI. The CDR3 extends over 14 amino acids. CDR3 DNA: TGTGCCACCCTTGGCGGTTACCGGAACACTGAAGCTTTCTTT. The encoded protein is CATLGGYRNTEAFF.

The chain employs TRBV4-1 and TRBJ2-1; D is perhaps TRBD2 (5 bases). CDR3 length: 13 amino acids. Trimming cost V 0 bases and J 9 bases, with 9 bases left between them. Looked up from germline, CDR1 is MGHRA and CDR2 is YSYEKL. The CDR3, as DNA: TGCGCCAGCAGCCAAGATGGAGGCAGTGAGCAGTTCTTC. Protein product: CASSQDGGSEQFF.

This clone showed up just a few times. The genes are TRBV19 and TRBJ2-1, with D maybe TRBD1 (5 bases). Trimming took 5 bases from V and 7 from J, leaving 15 bases between them. The germline V gene has CDR1 LNHDA and CDR2 SQIVND (reference sequence). This CDR3 has 14 residues. The DNA of the CDR3 is TGTGCCAGTAGTGACCAGGGCATATCGAATGAGCAGTTCTTC. Translation: CASSDQGISNEQFF.

The V gene is TRBV9, the J gene TRBJ2-1; possible D gene TRBD2, 6 bases. V was shortened by 3 bases and J by 0 bases, with 13 bases between the two germline ends. Germline V gene data show CDR1 as SGDLS and CDR2 as YYNGEE. CDR3 length: 16 amino acids. The CDR3 spells CASSATLRGSYNEQFF. CDR3 DNA: TGTGCCAGCAGCGCAACCTTGCGGGGCTCCTACAATGAGCAGTTCTTC.

This chain joins TRBV5-1 and TRBJ1-2, with a weak D call TRBD1 (5 bases). Trimming stripped 4 bases from V and 2 bases from J, with 9 bases between. CDR3 length: 13 amino acids. Germline V gives CDR1 SGHRS, CDR2 YFSETQ. The CDR3 is CASSMDINYGYTF. CDR3 in DNA: TGCGCCAGCAGCATGGACATCAACTATGGCTACACCTTC.

This clone has only a few counts. The rearrangement joins TRBV11-2 to TRBJ2-2, with D maybe TRBD2 (5 bases). The CDR3 runs to 17 residues. The germline CDR1 and CDR2 sequences are SGHAT and FQNNGV. V was shortened by 5 bases and J by 3 bases, with 19 bases between the two germline ends. The CDR3: CASSRFPGKAYTGELFF. Here the CDR3 DNA reads TGTGCCAGCAGCCGGTTTCCGGGGAAAGCGTACACCGGGGAGCTGTTTTTT.

The chain uses TRBV5-1 and TRBJ2-1, with 7 bases that match TRBD1. The V gene end was trimmed by 2 bases and the J gene end by 6 bases; junction bases not matched to a gene: 5. The CDR3 length is 14 residues. Looked up from germline, CDR1 is SGHRS and CDR2 is YFSETQ. The CDR3 reads CASSFTTGINEQFF. The CDR3 DNA sequence: TGCGCCAGCAGCTTTACGACAGGGATCAATGAGCAGTTCTTC.

The rearrangement links TRBV14 to TRBJ1-1; possibly TRBD1 for D (6 bases). Looked up from germline, CDR1 is SGHDN and CDR2 is FVKESK. CDR3 size: 15 residues. Deletions cut 1 base from V and 5 bases from J, with 14 bases between. This CDR3 reads CASSQVRGGTTEAFF. The CDR3 DNA reads TGTGCCAGCAGCCAAGTGAGGGGGGGCACGACTGAAGCTTTCTTT.

In this sample, this clone turned up a few times. The genes are TRBV15 and TRBJ1-5; D is uncertain. This CDR3 is 17 amino acids long. Trimming pared 0 bases from V and 0 bases from J, leaving 12 bases between. Germline V gene sequence: CDR1 LNHNV, CDR2 YYDKDF (reference sequence). The CDR3 loop reads CATSRDLLRDSNQPQHF. CDR3 sequence (DNA): TGTGCCACCAGCAGAGATCTACTTAGAGATAGCAATCAGCCCCAGCATTTT.